The 9 T cell receptor beta chains listed next were all sequenced from one sample in a study of T cell clones after liver transplantation. Generated by immunoSEQ multiplex PCR, the TCRdb table keeps only in-frame clones and is missing some. The sample lists more than 95,000 clones, 80% to 85% occurring once. The sample consisted of CD4+ T cells from blood, taken before liver transplant. These receptors all come from a human donor who received a liver transplant.

The chain couples TRBV5-1 to TRBJ2-2; tentative D call: TRBD2 (6 bases). CDR1 and CDR2 from the germline V gene are SGHRS and YFSETQ. The CDR3 has 16 residues. Trimming shortened V by 7 bases and J by 4 bases, and 20 bases separated the two germline ends. CDR3 residues: CASPRPAEEGTGELFF. CDR3 coding DNA: TGCGCCAGCCCAAGGCCAGCGGAGGAGGGCACCGGGGAGCTGTTTTTT.

This clone was seen a few times. The genes are TRBV12-5 and TRBJ2-7, with D possibly matching TRBD2 (6 bases). CDR3 size: 15 residues. V lost 5 bases, J lost 2 bases, and 16 bases lay in between. Germline CDR1 is LGHNT and CDR2 is FRNRAP. The CDR3 protein is CASGVSGTRAYEQYF. The CDR3 coding sequence is TGTGCTAGTGGTGTTAGCGGAACTCGCGCCTACGAGCAGTACTTC.

This clone was counted only a few times. The CDR3 DNA reads as TGTGCCAGCAGCTATGACCGGGCCATTAATTCACCCCTCCACTTT. This codes for CASSYDRAINSPLHF. The rearrangement uses TRBV5-8 and TRBJ1-6; D is ambiguous. Germline values: CDR1 SGHTS, CDR2 YDEGEE. V was shortened by 3 bases and J by 6 bases, with 13 bases between the two germline ends. The CDR3 has 15 residues.

This chain connects TRBV7-2 to TRBJ2-7; TRBD1 agrees at 10 bases. Germline assignment: CDR1 SGHTA and CDR2 FQGNSA. The V segment lost 4 bases and the J segment 3 bases; nucleotides outside the gene matches: 3. The CDR3 runs to 14 residues. The DNA of the CDR3 is TGTGCCAGCAGCTCCGGACAGGGGGGCTACGAGCAGTACTTC. This translates into CASSSGQGGYEQYF.

The chain has TRBV6-1 and TRBJ1-4; 10 bases are shared with TRBD1. With 5 bases clipped from V and 8 bases from J, the junction kept 5 bases outside the gene matches. Germline-derived CDR1 and CDR2 are MNHNS and SASEGT. This CDR3 contains 14 residues. This CDR3 is CASSPGTGVEKLFF. The DNA of the CDR3 is TGTGCCAGCAGTCCCGGGACAGGGGTCGAAAAACTGTTTTTT.

V is TRBV14 and J is TRBJ2-3; D is uncertain. This CDR3 is built from 12 residues. The germline V gene has CDR1 SGHDN and CDR2 FVKESK. Trimming took off 2 bases at V and 2 bases at J, with 2 bases between the two ends. This CDR3 reads CASSQITDTQYF. The DNA of the CDR3 is TGTGCCAGCAGCCAAATCACAGATACGCAGTATTTT.

The chain links TRBV6-5 to TRBJ2-7; 8 nucleotides align to TRBD1. CDR1 is MNHEY and CDR2 is SVGAGI in the germline V gene. With 6 bases clipped from V and 7 bases from J, the junction kept 11 bases outside the gene matches. There are 14 residues in the CDR3. The CDR3 reads CASSIRQGAWEQYF. The DNA of the CDR3 is TGTGCCAGCAGCATACGGCAGGGGGCGTGGGAGCAGTACTTC.

CDR3 sequence reads: CASSLVSPGQRNYGYTF. CDR3 nucleotides: TGTGCCAGCAGCTTAGTAAGTCCCGGACAGCGCAACTATGGCTACACCTTC. This chain uses TRBV7-8 with TRBJ1-2, with a tentative D call TRBD1 (6 bases). Per germline, CDR1 SGHVS and CDR2 FQNEAQ. This CDR3 has 17 amino acids. Trimming stripped 1 base from V and 2 bases from J, with 17 bases between.

V usage is TRBV18 and J usage is TRBJ1-2, with D tentatively TRBD1 (6 bases). Germline loops: CDR1 KGHSH, CDR2 LQKENI. V was clipped by 1 base and J by 4 bases, with 19 bases between them. CDR3 length equals 17 residues. The CDR3, as DNA: TGTGCCAGCTCACCACTAACAGGGTCTGATCTCCCCTATGGCTACACCTTC. Residues: CASSPLTGSDLPYGYTF.